This is a list of T cell receptor beta chains from one sample in a study of T cell clones after liver transplantation. TCRdb's copy holds only in-frame clones and misses some; the assay was immunoSEQ multiplex PCR. Of just under 60,000 clones listed, around three quarters were seen once; the top ten hold roughly 2.8%. Sequencing used CD4+ T cells from blood, obtained at the approximately 16-month timepoint. The receptor set was obtained from a human patient who received a liver transplant. Some T cells may have originated in the graft donor. The CDR3 runs from the conserved cysteine through the conserved F or W. A D gene is named only where the DNA matches it firmly. For some rows the clone size is stated as once, few or many, or as a class when expanded; others skip it.

abundance: -; j_gene: TRBJ2-5; v_gene: TRBV6-5; d_gene: TRBD1; CDR3aa: CASSRSTGVGETQYF; CDR3nt: TGTGCCAGCAGTCGATCCACAGGGGTCGGAGAGACCCAGTACTTC
abundance: once; j_gene: TRBJ2-7; v_gene: TRBV5-6; d_gene: -; CDR3aa: CASSLGPTGEQYF; CDR3nt: TGTGCCAGCAGCTTAGGTCCAACGGGCGAGCAGTACTTC
abundance: few; j_gene: TRBJ2-3; v_gene: TRBV30; d_gene: -; CDR3aa: CAWSRRERDTQYF; CDR3nt: TGTGCCTGGAGTCGACGGGAGAGAGATACGCAGTATTTT
abundance: -; j_gene: TRBJ2-5; v_gene: TRBV28; d_gene: TRBD2; CDR3aa: CASSLPGLAGGLLTQYF; CDR3nt: TGTGCCAGCAGTCTGCCGGGACTAGCGGGGGGACTCTTGACCCAGTACTTC
abundance: -; j_gene: TRBJ2-5; v_gene: TRBV18; d_gene: -; CDR3aa: CASSPTNKGQKTQYF; CDR3nt: TGTGCCAGCTCACCCACGAATAAGGGGCAAAAGACCCAGTACTTC
abundance: -; j_gene: TRBJ2-3; v_gene: TRBV5-1; d_gene: TRBD1; CDR3aa: CASSFGQGITTDTQYF; CDR3nt: TGCGCCAGCAGCTTCGGACAGGGAATTACCACAGATACGCAGTATTTT
abundance: few; j_gene: TRBJ1-1; v_gene: TRBV7-9; d_gene: -; CDR3aa: CASSLRGLNTEAFF; CDR3nt: TGTGCCAGCAGCTTACGAGGGTTGAACACTGAAGCTTTCTTT
abundance: -; j_gene: TRBJ2-5; v_gene: TRBV2; d_gene: -; CDR3aa: CASNGGRQETQYF; CDR3nt: TGTGCCAGCAACGGGGGCAGACAAGAGACCCAGTACTTC
abundance: -; j_gene: TRBJ1-1; v_gene: TRBV15; d_gene: -; CDR3aa: CATSLLDGGNTEAFF; CDR3nt: TGTGCCACCAGCCTATTGGACGGAGGGAACACTGAAGCTTTCTTT
abundance: few; j_gene: TRBJ1-3; v_gene: TRBV6-1; d_gene: -; CDR3aa: CASSEEFFSGNTIYF; CDR3nt: TGTGCCAGCAGTGAGGAGTTTTTCTCTGGAAACACCATATATTTT
abundance: few; j_gene: TRBJ1-2; v_gene: TRBV27; d_gene: TRBD1; CDR3aa: CASTVGDRGYGYTF; CDR3nt: TGTGCCAGCACCGTGGGGGACAGGGGCTATGGCTACACCTTC
abundance: -; j_gene: TRBJ2-3; v_gene: TRBV6-5; d_gene: -; CDR3aa: CASSRNGGEDTQYF; CDR3nt: TGTGCCAGCAGCAGGAATGGGGGTGAAGATACGCAGTATTTT
abundance: -; j_gene: TRBJ1-1; v_gene: TRBV11-2; d_gene: -; CDR3aa: CASSLDYGNTEAFF; CDR3nt: TGTGCCAGCAGCTTAGATTACGGAAACACTGAAGCTTTCTTT
abundance: -; j_gene: TRBJ2-1; v_gene: TRBV5-1; d_gene: TRBD2; CDR3aa: CASSFGLAGVNEQFF; CDR3nt: TGCGCCAGCAGCTTCGGGCTAGCGGGGGTCAATGAGCAGTTCTTC
abundance: -; j_gene: TRBJ2-3; v_gene: TRBV6-6; d_gene: TRBD1; CDR3aa: CASSYETGATDTQYF; CDR3nt: TGTGCCAGCAGTTACGAGACAGGGGCCACAGATACGCAGTATTTT
abundance: -; j_gene: TRBJ2-5; v_gene: TRBV28; d_gene: TRBD1; CDR3aa: CASSTTRTGARETQYF; CDR3nt: TGTGCCAGCAGTACAACCCGGACAGGGGCAAGGGAGACCCAGTACTTC
abundance: -; j_gene: TRBJ2-3; v_gene: TRBV11-3; d_gene: TRBD2; CDR3aa: CASSARLAGTNTDTQYF; CDR3nt: TGTGCCAGCAGCGCGCGACTAGCGGGAACTAACACAGATACGCAGTATTTT
abundance: -; j_gene: TRBJ2-2; v_gene: TRBV5-1; d_gene: -; CDR3aa: CASSLGSSANTGELFF; CDR3nt: TGCGCCAGCAGCTTGGGTTCGAGCGCGAACACCGGGGAGCTGTTTTTT
abundance: -; j_gene: TRBJ2-3; v_gene: TRBV27; d_gene: TRBD2; CDR3aa: CASSLTGSGGATDTQYF; CDR3nt: TGTGCCAGCAGTTTAACCGGGAGCGGGGGGGCGACAGATACGCAGTATTTT
abundance: -; j_gene: TRBJ2-1; v_gene: TRBV9; d_gene: -; CDR3aa: CASSVQFNEQFF; CDR3nt: TGTGCCAGCAGCGTCCAATTCAATGAGCAGTTCTTC
abundance: -; j_gene: TRBJ2-3; v_gene: TRBV18; d_gene: -; CDR3aa: CASSPPRGPEGTDTQYF; CDR3nt: TGTGCCAGCTCACCACCGAGAGGTCCAGAAGGCACAGATACGCAGTATTTT
abundance: -; j_gene: TRBJ2-7; v_gene: TRBV6-5; d_gene: TRBD2; CDR3aa: CATRGAGVHKQYF; CDR3nt: TGTGCCACACGGGGAGCGGGGGTCCACAAGCAGTACTTC
abundance: -; j_gene: TRBJ1-6; v_gene: TRBV6-5; d_gene: -; CDR3aa: CASKKGSHNSPLHF; CDR3nt: TGTGCCAGCAAGAAAGGCTCCCATAATTCACCCCTCCACTTT
abundance: -; j_gene: TRBJ2-3; v_gene: TRBV28; d_gene: -; CDR3aa: CASSSPSYTQYF; CDR3nt: TGTGCCAGCAGTTCGCCGTCGTATACGCAGTATTTT
abundance: -; j_gene: TRBJ2-1; v_gene: TRBV5-4; d_gene: -; CDR3aa: CASSLSTGNEQFF; CDR3nt: TGTGCCAGCAGCTTGTCCACGGGGAATGAGCAGTTCTTC
abundance: once; j_gene: TRBJ1-5; v_gene: TRBV29-1; d_gene: TRBD1; CDR3aa: CSASQGTSNQPQHF; CDR3nt: TGCAGCGCATCACAGGGGACAAGCAATCAGCCCCAGCATTTT